This entry is about one T cell receptor (beta chain). This clone occurred a few times. The antigen it binds to is not known. There are no base qualities to consult, and no much larger clone falls within one base. The source of the sample is a study of beta chain features in type 1 diabetes (dated by TCRdb to the late 2010s). Study-level background: No differences in mean age, gender distribution, total cell number or subset yield were found between patients and healthy donors. A total of about 110 million sorted cells were examined across all samples, and the number of cells per subset was strongly correlated with RNA yield. Regulatory and stem cell-like memory subsets were obtained from only 8 patients and about 8 healthy donors, while naive and central memory subsets were obtained from all 30 or so donors. In the study, TCRB repertoires of sorted circulating CD4+ T cell subsets from recently diagnosed type 1 diabetes patients were compared with those of matched healthy donors. Study-wide findings and limitations: Because cDNA was sequenced instead of genomic DNA, highly expressing activated cells could be over-represented, though the groups showed no difference in activation or CD3 levels. PCR may preferentially amplify shorter templates, but because patient and control samples were amplified and corrected together, any resulting skew would affect both groups equally. In all four CD4+ subsets, TCRB CDR3 length was moderately but significantly shorter in type 1 diabetes patients. Patients with type 1 diabetes made fewer insertions and deleted more nucleotides at VDJ recombination sites, implying thymic rearrangement abnormalities. The naive, central memory and regulatory TCRB repertoires appeared to resemble one another more closely among patients than among healthy donors. Only small numbers of individuals were included in the HLA sub-analyses, which left unresolved whether HLA type had any influence on TCRB rearrangement.

The entire amount of isolated RNA was reverse transcribed using the High Capacity cDNA Reverse Transcription Kit, so the sequenced TCRB transcripts were expressed ones. Deep immunoSEQ sequencing was applied to naive, central memory and regulatory T cell samples, giving an average of around 4 million total reads per sample. Sorted cells were lysed in RLT buffer and RNA was extracted with DNase-treated RNeasy Micro or Mini kits, depending on cell number. Each cell subset was processed on its own to prevent cross-contamination, while patient and healthy donor samples were processed together. TCRB sequences were amplified from cDNA with the immunoSEQ multiplex PCR, producing 87-bp fragments spanning the CDR3 region. The amplicons were sequenced using the Illumina HiSeq platform. Turning to the authors' computational methods: PCR bias was computationally corrected using synthetic template baselines, reads within Hamming distance 2 were collapsed, and singletons that could not be merged were discarded. Reads were aligned against IMGT to assign V, D and J genes, CDR3 length and insertions or deletions at six rearrangement sites. Clonotype counts were normalized to sorted cell number within each subset before computing true diversity and Gini coefficients with the tcR R package. The overlap coefficient, calculated on TCRB nucleotide sequences, was used to measure repertoire sharing. As a proxy for the pre-selection repertoire, out-of-frame TCRB sequences from naive cells were analyzed. TCRdb's version of the immuneACCESS table is confined to in-frame rearrangements and falls short of the full clone set. An unresolved V gene accounts for under half of the shortfall where checked; the remainder is of unknown origin. The V and J calls and clone size come from that table; D and trimming were worked out from the DNA. The sample profile shows about 640,000 clones; around 12% of them were found once. Jointly, the top ten make up roughly 0.11% of the sample.

A single peripheral blood draw of about 120 mL on average was collected from each donor into heparinised tubes. Using a panel that included CD45RO, CCR7, CD25, CD127, CD95 and CD27, naive, central memory, regulatory and stem cell-like memory CD4+ T cells were sorted on a BD FACSAria II. Purity was above 98% for every sorted population. PBMCs were isolated right away by Lymphoprep density gradient centrifugation and were stained directly, without culture. So that batch effects would be minimized, each experiment stained and sorted samples in pairs, pairing one healthy donor with one patient. Including cysteine and phenylalanine, the CDR3 has 13 amino acids. Just the 39-base CDR3 DNA is kept, in frame starting at base 1. A distance of 9 bases separates the germline ends of V and J, which lose 4 bases and 5 bases respectively. The germline V gene sets CDR1 to SGHTA and CDR2 to FQGNSA.

The chain is encoded by TRBV7-2 joined to TRBJ1-5, with the D gene too uncertain to name. The sequenced sample was naive CD4+ T cells from blood. What the cell subset or site label conveys for this sample: true naive CD4+ T cells. The sequence derives from a man under 40 with type 1 diabetes. The bases read TGTGCCAGCAGCTCGGGCCGATATCAGCCCCAGCATTTT. It translates as CASSSGRYQPQHF.